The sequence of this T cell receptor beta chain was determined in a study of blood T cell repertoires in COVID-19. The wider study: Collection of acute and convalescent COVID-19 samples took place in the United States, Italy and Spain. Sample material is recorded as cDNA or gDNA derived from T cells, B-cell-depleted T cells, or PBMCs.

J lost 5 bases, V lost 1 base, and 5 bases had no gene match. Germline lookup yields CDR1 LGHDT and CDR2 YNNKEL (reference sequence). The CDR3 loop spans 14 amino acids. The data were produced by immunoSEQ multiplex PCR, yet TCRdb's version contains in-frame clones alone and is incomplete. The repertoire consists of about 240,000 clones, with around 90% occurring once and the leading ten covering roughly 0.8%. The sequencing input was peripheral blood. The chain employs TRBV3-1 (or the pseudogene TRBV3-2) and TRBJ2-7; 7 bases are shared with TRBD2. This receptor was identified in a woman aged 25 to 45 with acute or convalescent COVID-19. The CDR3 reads CASSQAWTSDEQYF. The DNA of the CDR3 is TGTGCCAGCAGCCAAGCATGGACTAGTGACGAGCAGTACTTC.